This T cell receptor beta chain was recorded in a study of T cell repertoires in cytomegalovirus infection. Study-wide background: Through public TCR beta signatures, both CMV infection and matching HLA type were indicated.

General observations from the study: Accumulated public TCR beta family frequency recognized individuals carrying CMV together with the relevant HLA. Predominance within the ex vivo response was attributable to HLA-C-restricted CMV-specific TCR beta clonotypes.

TCRdb used MiXCR to reprocess the reads, holding one entry per CDR3 protein. Of about 260,000 distinct CDR3 sequences in the sample, about 13% are singletons; the top ten hold around 9.5%. The CDR3 spans 15 residues. Germline CDR1 reads LNHDA; CDR2 reads SQIVND (reference sequence). Trimming took 5 bases from V and 0 from J, leaving 13 bases between them. Concerning this clonotype: Its antigen remains unidentified.

The sequencing input was PBMCs. The chain links TRBV19 to TRBJ1-1; D gene unclear. This clonotype was sampled from a human donor in good health (CMV status not recorded). Some clones in this sample may be carry-over from other donors' samples. CDR3 loop: CASSAGLVMNTEAFF. The DNA for the CDR3 is TGTGCCAGTAGTGCCGGACTAGTCATGAACACTGAAGCTTTCTTT. The full variable domain, with the rest looked up from reference TRBV19 and TRBJ1-1, is DGGITQSPKYLFRKEGQNVTLSCEQNLNHDAMYWYRQDPGQGLRLIYYSQIVNDFQKGDIAEGYSVSREKKESFPLTVTSAQKNPTAFYLCASSAGLVMNTEAFFGQGTRLTVV.